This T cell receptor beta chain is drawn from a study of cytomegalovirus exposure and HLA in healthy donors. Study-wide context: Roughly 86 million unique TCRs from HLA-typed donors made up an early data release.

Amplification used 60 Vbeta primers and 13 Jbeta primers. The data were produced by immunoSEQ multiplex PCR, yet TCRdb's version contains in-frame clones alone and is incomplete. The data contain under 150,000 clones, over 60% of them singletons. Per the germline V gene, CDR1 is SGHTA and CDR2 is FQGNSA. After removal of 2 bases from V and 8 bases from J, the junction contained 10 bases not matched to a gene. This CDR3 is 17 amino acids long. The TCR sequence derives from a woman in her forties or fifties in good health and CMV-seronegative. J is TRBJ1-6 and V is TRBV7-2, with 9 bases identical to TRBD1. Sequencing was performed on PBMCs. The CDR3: CASSLLGTGSFDSPLHF. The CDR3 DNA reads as TGTGCCAGCAGCTTACTAGGGACAGGGAGCTTTGATTCACCCCTCCACTTT.